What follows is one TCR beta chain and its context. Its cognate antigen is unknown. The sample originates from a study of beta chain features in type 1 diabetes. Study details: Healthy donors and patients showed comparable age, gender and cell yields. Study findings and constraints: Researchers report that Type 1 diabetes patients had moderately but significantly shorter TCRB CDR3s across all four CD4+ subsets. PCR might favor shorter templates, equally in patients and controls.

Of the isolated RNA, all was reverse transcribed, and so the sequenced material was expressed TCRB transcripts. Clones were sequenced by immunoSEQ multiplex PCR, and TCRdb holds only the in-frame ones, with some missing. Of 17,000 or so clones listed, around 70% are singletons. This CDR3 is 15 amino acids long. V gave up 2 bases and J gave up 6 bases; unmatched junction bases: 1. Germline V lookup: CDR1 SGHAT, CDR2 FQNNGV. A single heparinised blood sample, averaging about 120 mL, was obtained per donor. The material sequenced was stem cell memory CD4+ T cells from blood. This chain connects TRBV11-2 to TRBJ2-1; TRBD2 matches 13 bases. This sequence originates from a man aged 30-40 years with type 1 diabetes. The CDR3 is CASSLTSGGANEQFF. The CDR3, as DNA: TGTGCCAGCAGCTTAACTAGCGGGGGGGCCAATGAGCAGTTCTTC.